These T cell receptor beta chains were read from a single sample in a study of T cell changes during pregnancy in multiple sclerosis. Generated by immunoSEQ multiplex PCR, the TCRdb table keeps only in-frame clones and is missing some. The sample consists of roughly 72,000 clones, 85% to 95% of them appearing once. This specimen consisted of CD4+ T cells from peripheral blood mononuclear cells, obtained after pregnancy. These receptors were collected from a female donor with multiple sclerosis, enrolled in a pregnancy study. Both conserved end residues are part of each CDR3. The D gene is left open where the match is weak. Size is omitted from some rows. Given values are once, few, many or a class for expanded clones.

D gene	clone size	CDR3 length	J gene	V gene	CDR3 protein	CDR3 DNA
TRBD1	.	12	TRBJ1-1	TRBV7-2	CASSLTGGEAFF	TGTGCCAGCAGCCTTACAGGGGGTGAGGCTTTCTTT
.	.	14	TRBJ2-1	TRBV7-7	CASSLGLAYNEQFF	TGTGCTAGCAGCTTGGGACTTGCCTACAATGAGCAGTTCTTC
.	.	14	TRBJ1-1	TRBV29-1	CSVEETGWGTEAFF	TGCAGCGTTGAAGAGACAGGCTGGGGGACTGAAGCTTTCTTT
.	.	15	TRBJ1-5	TRBV2	CASSEGLAGIQPQHF	TGTGCCAGCAGTGAAGGCCTTGCAGGGATTCAGCCCCAGCATTTT
TRBD2	.	15	TRBJ2-1	TRBV19	CASSFVAGGSNEQFF	TGTGCCAGTAGTTTTGTAGCGGGGGGCTCCAATGAGCAGTTCTTC
.	.	16	TRBJ1-4	TRBV7-9	CASSLGIGDLNEKLFF	TGTGCCAGCAGCTTAGGGATCGGGGATCTTAATGAAAAACTGTTTTTT
TRBD1	.	14	TRBJ2-1	TRBV7-3	CASSSTGQNNEQFF	TGTGCCAGCAGCTCGACGGGACAGAACAATGAGCAGTTCTTC
.	once	12	TRBJ1-5	TRBV2	CASSAEDQPQHF	TGTGCCAGCAGTGCAGAGGATCAGCCCCAGCATTTT
TRBD2	.	15	TRBJ2-5	TRBV7-2	CASSSGLDGWKTQYF	TGTGCCAGCAGCTCCGGACTAGATGGCTGGAAGACCCAGTACTTC
TRBD1	.	16	TRBJ2-3	TRBV11-2	CASSLDRGRPTDTQYF	TGTGCCAGCAGCTTAGACAGGGGGAGACCCACAGATACGCAGTATTTT
TRBD1	.	13	TRBJ1-2	TRBV19	CASNRDSSYGYTF	TGTGCCAGTAACAGGGACAGCAGCTATGGCTACACCTTC
.	.	14	TRBJ1-2	TRBV9	CASSVGLRDHGYTF	TGTGCCAGCAGCGTGGGACTGAGGGACCATGGCTACACCTTC
.	once	14	TRBJ1-5	TRBV2	CASSEARNNQPQHF	TGTGCCAGCAGTGAGGCCAGGAACAATCAGCCCCAGCATTTT
.	.	14	TRBJ1-5	TRBV6-1	CASTIGQSNQPQHF	TGTGCCAGCACCATTGGACAGAGCAATCAGCCCCAGCATTTT
TRBD2	.	16	TRBJ2-2	TRBV2	CASSEPAGGPGGELFF	TGTGCCAGCAGTGAGCCAGCGGGAGGGCCAGGCGGGGAGCTGTTTTTT
TRBD1	once	13	TRBJ2-1	TRBV9	CASSLTGYSEQFF	TGTGCCAGCAGCCTGACAGGGTACAGTGAGCAGTTCTTC
.	once	13	TRBJ1-3	TRBV19	CACTGDSGNTIYF	TGTGCCTGCACAGGCGACTCTGGAAACACCATATATTTT